This TCR beta chain was found in a study of cytomegalovirus exposure and HLA in healthy donors. Study conclusions and caveats: According to a later analysis, donors in an Asian-associated ancestry cluster reportedly had fewer N-insertions than the roughly 670-donor mean.

13 Jbeta primers and 60 Vbeta primers were used for the PCR. TCRdb's table, derived via immunoSEQ multiplex PCR, lists solely in-frame clones and lacks some. Of under 200,000 clones listed, around 83% were seen once; the top ten hold 1.7%. CDR1 is MNHEY and CDR2 is SVGAGI in the germline V gene. The CDR3 totals 14 residues. V trimming: 6 bases; J trimming: 3 bases; junction bases outside the gene matches: 7. This clone was counted once. Its antigen is still unknown. This chain joins TRBV6-5 and TRBJ1-2; 7 nucleotides line up with TRBD1. Sequenced sample: PBMCs. The clonotype was recovered from a woman aged 18-30 years in good health and CMV-seronegative. CDR3 coding DNA: TGTGCCAGCAGCCCCACAGGGGTCCACTATGGCTACACCTTC. Its translation is CASSPTGVHYGYTF.